This is a list of T cell receptor beta chains from one sample in a study of lymphopenia after photon versus proton radiotherapy. Produced via immunoSEQ multiplex PCR; TCRdb's table is partial and in-frame only. This sample carries about 20,000 clones, around 89% of them seen once, and the ten largest clones take 11%. Material: peripheral blood, obtained from a patient treated with proton-based radiotherapy. The receptor source for this set is a man older than 75 with esophageal cancer. CDR3s include the opening cysteine and the closing phenylalanine or tryptophan. D genes are given only for firm matches. Clone size is shown for a subset of rows, as once, few, many or a class of expanded clone.

D gene	V gene	J gene	clone size	CDR3 protein	CDR3 DNA
TRBD1	TRBV29-1	TRBJ2-7	once	CSVRQGTSYEQYF	TGCAGCGTTCGACAGGGGACCTCCTACGAGCAGTACTTC
NA	TRBV7-8	TRBJ2-3	NA	CASTSLQGSTDTQYF	TGTGCCAGCACCTCACTACAGGGCAGCACAGATACGCAGTATTTT
TRBD2	TRBV7-9	TRBJ2-2	NA	CASSPRGLAGLLKTGELFF	TGTGCCAGCAGCCCTAGGGGACTAGCGGGCCTCCTAAAAACCGGGGAGCTGTTTTTT
NA	TRBV21-1	TRBJ2-3	once	CASSTLSSDTDTQYF	TGTGCCAGCAGCACATTGTCCAGTGACACAGATACGCAGTATTTT
TRBD1	TRBV27	TRBJ2-5	once	CASSLGTGYQETQYF	TGTGCCAGCAGTTTGGGGACAGGGTACCAAGAGACCCAGTACTTC
TRBD2	TRBV5-1	TRBJ2-1	NA	CASSPGLAGFNEQFF	TGCGCCAGCAGCCCGGGACTAGCGGGATTTAATGAGCAGTTCTTC
TRBD1	TRBV27	TRBJ1-6	NA	CASSQQGYNSPLHF	TGTGCCAGCAGTCAACAGGGGTATAATTCACCCCTCCACTTT
TRBD1	TRBV13	TRBJ1-1	NA	CASSSRGGLVRTFF	TGTGCCAGCAGCTCCCGAGGGGGCTTAGTGCGTACTTTCTTT
NA	TRBV12-5	TRBJ2-4	NA	CASGLSQGNIQYF	TGTGCTAGTGGTTTGTCTCAGGGAAACATTCAGTACTTC
NA	TRBV19	TRBJ2-5	NA	CASSGQRASKTQYF	TGTGCCAGTAGTGGACAGAGAGCCTCGAAGACCCAGTACTTC
NA	TRBV9	TRBJ2-7	NA	CASSVRAYTYEQYF	TGTGCCAGCAGCGTACGAGCGTATACCTACGAGCAGTACTTC